The clone carrying this T cell receptor beta chain has only a few counts. Its antigen remains unknown. The CDR3 contains 16 residues. CDR1 and CDR2 from the germline V gene are SGHNT and YYREEE (reference sequence). With 6 bases clipped from V and 5 bases from J, the junction kept 13 bases outside the gene matches. The data belong to a study of T-cell memory formation after mild COVID-19. Whole-study results and caveats: Within pre-infection memory, some responding clones were found, suggesting cross-reactive memory joined. Second-wave clones with a day 37 peak had unconfirmed SARS-CoV-2 specificity.

TCRdb analysed the 5' RACE reads with MiXCR anew, one entry per CDR3 protein. The sample holds about 320,000 distinct CDR3 sequences, 14% seen once. This clonotype was sampled from a young man who had mild COVID-19 (a few samples of this study predate the infection). Cell type and time point are not known. The source material was PBMCs or a T cell subset sorted from them (not recorded which). The V and J genes are TRBV5-4 and TRBJ2-2; 7 nucleotides agree with TRBD2. The CDR3, as DNA: TGTGCCAGCACCCGTACGGGGGGAGCTCGAACCGGGGAGCTGTTTTTT. This translates into CASTRTGGARTGELFF.